This T cell receptor (beta chain) was identified in a study of tumor-infiltrating lymphocytes in primary liver carcinoma. About the research overall: Tumor staging was T1-T3 N0M0; sizes spanned 4.2 to 10 cm across.

The researchers produced TCR beta cDNA from roughly 550 ng total RNA with a constant-region primer. Nested multiplex PCR, run for three rounds with slightly modified ARM-PCR, yielded TCR beta libraries. A C-beta reverse primer was combined with TRBV1-TRBV30 forward primers in the first two PCR rounds, and each round had 10 cycles. A single record per CDR3 protein comes from TCRdb applying MiXCR to the multiplex PCR reads. The sample lists about 210,000 distinct CDR3 sequences; 70% to 90% were seen once. The tissue used was unsorted bulk material of about 19-34 mg. RNA and DNA were co-extracted from it with the AllPrep DNA/RNA mini kit. In the case of this clonotype: Compared with germline, one end of the junction differs, possibly owing to a read error.

The CDR3 is 13 amino acids. Germline CDR1 is SGHAT and CDR2 is FQNNGV. Input material: tumor tissue from primary liver carcinoma. The origin of this receptor is a man between 40 and 49 years old with primary liver carcinoma and hepatitis B virus infection. This sequence joins TRBV11-2 and TRBJ1-1; 7 bases agree with TRBD1. The CDR3 region is CASSIATGTEAVF. As DNA, the CDR3 is TGTGCCAGTAGCATAGCTACCGGGACAGAAGCTGTCTTT.